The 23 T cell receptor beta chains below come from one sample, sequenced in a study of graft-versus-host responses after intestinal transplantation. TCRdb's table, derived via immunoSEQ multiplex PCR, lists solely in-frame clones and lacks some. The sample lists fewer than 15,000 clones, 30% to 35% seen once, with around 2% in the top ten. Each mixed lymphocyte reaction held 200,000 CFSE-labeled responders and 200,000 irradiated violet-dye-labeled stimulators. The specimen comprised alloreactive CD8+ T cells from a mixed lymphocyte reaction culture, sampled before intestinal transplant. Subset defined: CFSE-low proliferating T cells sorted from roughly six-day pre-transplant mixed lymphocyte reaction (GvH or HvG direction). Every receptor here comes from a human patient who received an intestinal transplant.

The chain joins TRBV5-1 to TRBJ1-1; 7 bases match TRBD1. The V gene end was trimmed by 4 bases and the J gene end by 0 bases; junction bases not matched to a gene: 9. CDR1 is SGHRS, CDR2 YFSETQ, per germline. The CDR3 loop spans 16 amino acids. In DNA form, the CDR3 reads TGCGCCAGCAGCATATCGACAGGGATAATGAACACTGAAGCTTTCTTT. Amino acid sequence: CASSISTGIMNTEAFF. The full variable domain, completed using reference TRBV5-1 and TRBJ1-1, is KAGVTQTPRYLIKTRGQQVTLSCSPISGHRSVSWYQQTPGQGLQFLFEYFSETQRNKGNFPGRFSGRQFSNSRSEMNVSTLELGDSALYLCASSISTGIMNTEAFFGQGTRLTVV.

The CDR3: CASSSGQTSSPYEQYF. The DNA of the CDR3 is TGTGCCAGCAGCTCGGGACAGACCTCTTCCCCCTACGAGCAGTACTTC. V and J are TRBV7-9 and TRBJ2-5; the match to TRBD1 covers 7 bases. TRBJ2-7 explains the end of the DNA better; the J call may be wrong. The CDR3 runs 16 residues. The germline gives CDR1 SEHNR, CDR2 FQNEAQ (reference sequence).

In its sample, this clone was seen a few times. CDR3 nucleotides: TGTGCCAGCAGCCTCTCGACAGGGATATCCTACGAGCAGTACTTC. Protein product: CASSLSTGISYEQYF. The rearrangement joins TRBV5-4 to TRBJ2-7; TRBD1 matches 7 bases. The V and J ends lost 4 bases and 1 base, in that order; junction bases with no gene match: 8. The germline V gene has CDR1 SGHNT and CDR2 YYREEE (reference sequence). This CDR3 is 15 amino acids long.

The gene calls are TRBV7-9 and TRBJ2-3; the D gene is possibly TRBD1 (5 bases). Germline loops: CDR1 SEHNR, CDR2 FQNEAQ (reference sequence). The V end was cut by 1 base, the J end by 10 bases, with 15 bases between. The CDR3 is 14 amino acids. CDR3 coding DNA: TGTGCCAGCAGCTTAGTTATAGGGGCGGATCCGCAGTATTTT. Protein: CASSLVIGADPQYF.

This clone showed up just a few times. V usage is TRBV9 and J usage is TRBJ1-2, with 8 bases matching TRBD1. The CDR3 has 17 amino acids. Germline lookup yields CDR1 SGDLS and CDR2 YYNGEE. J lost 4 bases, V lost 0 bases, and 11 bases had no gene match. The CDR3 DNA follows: TGTGCCAGCAGCGTAGGCCTCTCGGGACAGGATCCCTATGGCTACACCTTC. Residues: CASSVGLSGQDPYGYTF. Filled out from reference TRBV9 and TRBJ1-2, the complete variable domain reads DSGVTQTPKHLITATGQRVTLRCSPRSGDLSVYWYQQSLDQGLQFLIQYYNGEERAKGNILERFSAQQFPDLHSELNLSSLELGDSALYFCASSVGLSGQDPYGYTFGSGTRLTVV.

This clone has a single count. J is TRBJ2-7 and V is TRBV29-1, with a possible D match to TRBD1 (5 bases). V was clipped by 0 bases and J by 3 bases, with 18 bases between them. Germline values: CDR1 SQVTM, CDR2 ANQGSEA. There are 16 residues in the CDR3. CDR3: CSVEDLGQGVIYEQYF. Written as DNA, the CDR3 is TGCAGCGTTGAAGATCTTGGCCAGGGCGTGATCTACGAGCAGTACTTC.

CDR3 bases: TGTGCCAGCAGCTTCGGACAGGGCGACGAGCAGTACTTC. Its protein is CASSFGQGDEQYF. The rearrangement links TRBV11-2 to TRBJ2-5, with 8 bases aligning to TRBD1. The J call may be faulty, since TRBJ2-7 better matches the DNA end. CDR3 length: 13 residues. In germline, CDR1 is SGHAT, CDR2 FQNNGV.

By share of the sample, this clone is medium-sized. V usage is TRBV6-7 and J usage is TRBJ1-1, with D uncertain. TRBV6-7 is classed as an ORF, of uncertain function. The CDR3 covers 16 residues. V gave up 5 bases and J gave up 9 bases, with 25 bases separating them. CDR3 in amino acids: CASSLWGGPESTQAFF. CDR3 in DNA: TGTGCCAGCAGTCTTTGGGGAGGCCCGGAGAGTACTCAAGCTTTCTTT.

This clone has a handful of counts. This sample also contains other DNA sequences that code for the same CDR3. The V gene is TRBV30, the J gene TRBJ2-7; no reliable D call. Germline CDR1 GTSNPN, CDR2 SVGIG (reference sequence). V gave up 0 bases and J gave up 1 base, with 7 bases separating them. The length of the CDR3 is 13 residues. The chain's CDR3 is CAWSVGQSYEQYF. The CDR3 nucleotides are TGTGCCTGGAGTGTTGGTCAGTCCTACGAGCAGTACTTC.

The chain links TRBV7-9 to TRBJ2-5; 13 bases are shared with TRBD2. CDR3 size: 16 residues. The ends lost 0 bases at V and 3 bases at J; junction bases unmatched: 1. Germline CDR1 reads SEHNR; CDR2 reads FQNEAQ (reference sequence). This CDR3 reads CASSLAGLAGKETQYF. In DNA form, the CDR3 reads TGTGCCAGCAGCTTAGCGGGACTAGCGGGGAAAGAGACCCAGTACTTC.

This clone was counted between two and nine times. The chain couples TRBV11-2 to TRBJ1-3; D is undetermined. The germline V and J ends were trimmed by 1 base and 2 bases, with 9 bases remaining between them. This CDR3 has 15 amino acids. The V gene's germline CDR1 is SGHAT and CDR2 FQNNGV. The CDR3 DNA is TGTGCCAGCAGCTTAGCCACATACACTGGAAACACCATATATTTT. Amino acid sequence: CASSLATYTGNTIYF.

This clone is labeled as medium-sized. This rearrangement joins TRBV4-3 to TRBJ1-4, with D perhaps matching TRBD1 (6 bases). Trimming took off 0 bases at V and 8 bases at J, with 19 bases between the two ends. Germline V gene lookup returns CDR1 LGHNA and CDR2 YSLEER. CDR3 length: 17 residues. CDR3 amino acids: CASSQDSRGGVGEKLFF. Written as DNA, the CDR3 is TGCGCCAGCAGCCAAGATTCGAGGGGGGGCGTGGGGGAAAAACTGTTTTTT.

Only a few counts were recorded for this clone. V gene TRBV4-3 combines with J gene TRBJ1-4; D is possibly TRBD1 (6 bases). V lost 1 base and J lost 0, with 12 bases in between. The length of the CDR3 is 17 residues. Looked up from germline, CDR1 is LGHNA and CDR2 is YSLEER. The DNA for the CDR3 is TGCGCCAGCAGCCAAGGGTTGGGGGCTGCAACTAATGAAAAACTGTTTTTT. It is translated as CASSQGLGAATNEKLFF.

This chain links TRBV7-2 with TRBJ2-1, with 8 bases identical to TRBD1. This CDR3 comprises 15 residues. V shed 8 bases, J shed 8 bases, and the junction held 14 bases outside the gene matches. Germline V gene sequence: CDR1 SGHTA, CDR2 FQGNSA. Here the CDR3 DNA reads TGTGCCAGCTGGAGCTTGGACAGGGTCGTCCATGAGCAGTTCTTC. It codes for CASWSLDRVVHEQFF.

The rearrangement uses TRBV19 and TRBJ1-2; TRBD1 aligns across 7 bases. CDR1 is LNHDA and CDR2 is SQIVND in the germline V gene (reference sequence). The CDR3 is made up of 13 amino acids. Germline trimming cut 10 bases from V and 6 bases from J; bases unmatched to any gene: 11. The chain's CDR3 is CATLAGGPDGYTF. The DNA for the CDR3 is TGTGCCACACTTGCAGGGGGGCCCGATGGCTACACCTTC.

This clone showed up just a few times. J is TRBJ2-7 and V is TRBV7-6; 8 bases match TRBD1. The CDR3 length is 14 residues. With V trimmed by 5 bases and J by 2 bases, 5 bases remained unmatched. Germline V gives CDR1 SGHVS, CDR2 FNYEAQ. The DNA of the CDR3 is TGTGCCAGCAGCCCCGACAGGGGAACCTACGAGCAGTACTTC. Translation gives CASSPDRGTYEQYF. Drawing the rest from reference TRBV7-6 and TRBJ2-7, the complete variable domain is GAGVSQSPRYKVTKRGQDVALRCDPISGHVSLYWYRQALGQGPEFLTYFNYEAQQDKSGLPNDRFSAERPEGSISTLTIQRTEQRDSAMYRCASSPDRGTYEQYFGPGTRLTVT.

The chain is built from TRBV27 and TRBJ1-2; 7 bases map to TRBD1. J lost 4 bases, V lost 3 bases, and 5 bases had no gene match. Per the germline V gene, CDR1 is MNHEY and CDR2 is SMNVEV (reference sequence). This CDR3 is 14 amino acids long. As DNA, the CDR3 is TGTGCCAGCAGTTTTGGAGGGGGCGGCTATGGCTACACCTTC. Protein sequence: CASSFGGGGYGYTF.

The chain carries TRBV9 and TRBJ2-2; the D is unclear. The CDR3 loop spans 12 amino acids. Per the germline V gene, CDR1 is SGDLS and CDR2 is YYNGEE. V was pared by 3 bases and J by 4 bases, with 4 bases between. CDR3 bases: TGTGCCAGCAGCGCCTTCACCGGGGAGCTGTTTTTT. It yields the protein CASSAFTGELFF. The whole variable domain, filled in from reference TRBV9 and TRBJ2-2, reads DSGVTQTPKHLITATGQRVTLRCSPRSGDLSVYWYQQSLDQGLQFLIQYYNGEERAKGNILERFSAQQFPDLHSELNLSSLELGDSALYFCASSAFTGELFFGEGSRLTVL.

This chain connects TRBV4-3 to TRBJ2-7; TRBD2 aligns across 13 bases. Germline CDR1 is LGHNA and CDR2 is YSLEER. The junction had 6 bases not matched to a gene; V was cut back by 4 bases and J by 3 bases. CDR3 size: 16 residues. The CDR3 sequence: CASSPGTSGVSYEQYF. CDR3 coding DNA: TGCGCCAGCAGCCCTGGGACTAGCGGGGTTAGCTACGAGCAGTACTTC.

CDR3 in amino acids: CASATTLAKNIQYF. The DNA for the CDR3 is TGTGCCTCGGCGACTACCCTAGCCAAAAACATTCAGTACTTC. The gene calls are TRBV30 and TRBJ2-4; D might be TRBD2 (5 bases). The CDR3 is 14 residues long. Trimming took 7 bases from V and 0 from J, leaving 13 bases between them. CDR1 and CDR2 (germline): GTSNPN, SVGIG (reference sequence).

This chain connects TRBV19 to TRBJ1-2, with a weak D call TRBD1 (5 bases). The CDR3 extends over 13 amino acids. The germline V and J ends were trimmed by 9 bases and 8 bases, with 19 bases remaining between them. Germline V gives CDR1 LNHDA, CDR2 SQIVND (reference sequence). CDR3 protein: CARDDQGVGGYTF. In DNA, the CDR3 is TGTGCCAGAGACGATCAGGGCGTAGGAGGCTACACCTTC.

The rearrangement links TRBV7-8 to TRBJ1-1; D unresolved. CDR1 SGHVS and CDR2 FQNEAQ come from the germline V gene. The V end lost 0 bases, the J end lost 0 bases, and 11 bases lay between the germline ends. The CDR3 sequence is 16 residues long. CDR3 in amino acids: CASSLAPETLNTEAFF. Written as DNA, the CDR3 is TGTGCCAGCAGCTTAGCCCCGGAGACGCTGAACACTGAAGCTTTCTTT.

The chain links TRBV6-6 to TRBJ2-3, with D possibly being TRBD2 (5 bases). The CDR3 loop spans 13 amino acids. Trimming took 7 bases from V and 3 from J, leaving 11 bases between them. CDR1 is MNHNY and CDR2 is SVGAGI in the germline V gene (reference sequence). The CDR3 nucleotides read TGTGCCAGCATCCCCGGCGGGACAGATACGCAGTATTTT. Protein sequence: CASIPGGTDTQYF.